Below, 16 T cell receptor beta chains from the same sample are listed, as sequenced in a study of blood T cell repertoires in COVID-19. Here immunoSEQ multiplex PCR was the method, and the copy in TCRdb shows in-frame clones only, minus some. The sample records more than 140,000 clones, 84% being singletons. Sequencing was done on a sample of peripheral blood. These receptors were obtained from a woman aged 45-59 years in a cohort sampled during active or convalescent COVID-19.

The rearrangement joins TRBV7-6 to TRBJ2-5; 7 bases match TRBD2. CDR3 size: 13 residues. V was clipped by 5 bases and J by 3 bases; unmatched bases: 3. Germline V CDR1 and CDR2: SGHVS, FNYEAQ. The CDR3 nucleotides read TGTGCCAGCAGCCCCGGGGGGAAAGAGACCCAGTACTTC. It encodes CASSPGGKETQYF.

The J gene is TRBJ2-5, the V gene TRBV6-5; 8 bases are shared with TRBD1. The germline CDR1 and CDR2 sequences are MNHEY and SVGAGI. The CDR3 has 15 amino acids. V gave up 6 bases and J gave up 4 bases; unmatched junction bases: 10. The CDR3 region has the DNA TGTGCCAGCAGCAATCCCCGACAGGGGCGAGAGACCCAGTACTTC. The encoded protein is CASSNPRQGRETQYF.

The chain is built from TRBV4-1 and TRBJ1-1; D is perhaps TRBD1 (6 bases). Trimming removed 3 bases from V and 7 bases from J, with 21 bases in between. CDR1 and CDR2 from the germline V gene are MGHRA and YSYEKL. This CDR3 is built from 16 residues. DNA of the CDR3: TGCGCCAGCAGCCAGATACGAACAGGGATTCTCGGTGAAGCTTTCTTT. Its translation is CASSQIRTGILGEAFF.

V usage is TRBV7-9 and J usage is TRBJ1-2, with 7 bases fitting TRBD1. V lost 0 bases and J lost 1; bases outside the gene matches: 2. CDR1 and CDR2 (germline): SEHNR, FQNEAQ (reference sequence). The CDR3 is 15 residues long. The CDR3 DNA sequence: TGTGCCAGCAGCTTAGCGGCAGGGGGTAACTATGGCTACACCTTC. This encodes CASSLAAGGNYGYTF.

The chain joins TRBV18 to TRBJ1-2, with TRBD1 identical over 9 bases. The CDR3 is 14 amino acids. Germline values: CDR1 KGHSH, CDR2 LQKENI. V dropped 5 bases and J dropped 4; count of bases not matched to a gene: 5. CDR3 protein: CASSSGQGFYGYTF. In DNA, the CDR3 is TGTGCCAGCTCATCGGGACAGGGCTTCTATGGCTACACCTTC.

The chain couples TRBV7-9 to TRBJ2-3, with D unclear. V was trimmed by 5 bases and J by 13 bases, leaving 16 bases between them. The CDR3 spans 12 residues. Germline-derived CDR1 and CDR2 are SEHNR and FQNEAQ (reference sequence). CDR3 nucleotides: TGTGCCAGCAGCCTTCATGGTGAAGAGAAGTATTTT. Protein: CASSLHGEEKYF.

J is TRBJ1-5 and V is TRBV6-2 or TRBV6-3; maybe TRBD1 (5 bases). The V end lost 0 bases, the J end lost 0 bases, and 12 bases lay between the germline ends. In germline, CDR1 is MNHEY, CDR2 SVGEGT. The CDR3 has 17 residues. The chain's CDR3 is CASSYSTAGLSNQPQHF. CDR3 DNA sequence: TGTGCCAGCAGTTACTCGACAGCCGGCCTTAGCAATCAGCCCCAGCATTTT.

The rearrangement joins TRBV7-9 to TRBJ1-1, with D possibly matching TRBD1 (6 bases). Germline V lookup: CDR1 SEHNR, CDR2 FQNEAQ (reference sequence). The CDR3 is 14 residues long. Trimming took 3 bases from V and 3 from J, leaving 11 bases between them. The CDR3 region has the DNA TGTGCCAGCAGCTTGCACAGGGTGGACACTGAAGCTTTCTTT. Its translation is CASSLHRVDTEAFF.

The chain couples TRBV27 to TRBJ1-4; 7 nucleotides line up with TRBD1. V lost 8 bases and J lost 5; bases outside the gene matches: 11. The germline CDR1 and CDR2 sequences are MNHEY and SMNVEV (reference sequence). The CDR3 spans 15 residues. CDR3 sequence reads: CASAKRAGGNEKLFF. The DNA of the CDR3 is TGTGCCAGCGCAAAAAGGGCAGGGGGAAATGAAAAACTGTTTTTT.

CDR3 sequence: CASSSGLYRTDTQYF. CDR3 DNA sequence: TGTGCCAGCAGCTCGGGACTATACCGCACAGATACGCAGTATTTT. This sequence joins TRBV7-2 and TRBJ2-3, with 7 bases lining up with TRBD2. Germline V lookup: CDR1 SGHTA, CDR2 FQGNSA. Trimming at V came to 4 bases and at J to 1 base, leaving 5 bases not matched to a gene. The CDR3 contains 15 residues.

The chain combines TRBV5-5 with TRBJ1-3, with 10 bases lining up with TRBD1. The junction had 9 bases not matched to a gene; V was cut back by 3 bases and J by 3 bases. Germline V gene data show CDR1 as SGHKS and CDR2 as YYEKEE (reference sequence). The CDR3 runs to 17 residues. The CDR3 coding sequence is TGTGCCAGCAGCTCGCAAGGACAGGGGGTTTTTGGAAACACCATATATTTT. It encodes CASSSQGQGVFGNTIYF.

The chain links TRBV11-2 to TRBJ2-5; 8 bases are shared with TRBD2. In germline, CDR1 is SGHAT, CDR2 FQNNGV. This CDR3 has 14 residues. V was clipped by 1 base and J by 5 bases; unmatched bases: 3. CDR3 sequence reads: CASSLGTSRETQYF. CDR3 coding DNA: TGTGCCAGCAGCTTAGGGACTAGCCGGGAGACCCAGTACTTC. Full variable domain (rest looked up from reference TRBV11-2 and TRBJ2-5): EAGVAQSPRYKIIEKRQSVAFWCNPISGHATLYWYQQILGQGPKLLIQFQNNGVVDDSQLPKDRFSAERLKGVDSTLKIQPAKLEDSAVYLCASSLGTSRETQYFGPGTRLLVL.

This chain connects TRBV5-1 to TRBJ1-4; D gene uncertain. The germline V and J ends were trimmed by 7 bases and 3 bases, with 16 bases remaining between them. This CDR3 is 15 amino acids long. The V gene's germline CDR1 is SGHRS and CDR2 YFSETQ. CDR3 coding DNA: TGCGCCAGCTCCCCCGGGGTAGGTCCTAATGAAAAACTGTTTTTT. Translated: CASSPGVGPNEKLFF.

The chain employs TRBV24-1 and TRBJ2-2; the match to TRBD2 covers 7 bases. This CDR3 region has 14 residues. V shed 8 bases, J shed 6 bases, and the junction held 8 bases outside the gene matches. Germline values: CDR1 KGHDR, CDR2 SFDVKD. CDR3 protein: CATMDDSGAGELFF. The CDR3 region has the DNA TGTGCCACCATGGACGACAGCGGGGCCGGGGAGCTGTTTTTT.

This clone came up a few times. The rearrangement joins TRBV29-1 to TRBJ1-5, with 8 bases matching TRBD1. After removal of 5 bases from V and 6 bases from J, the junction contained 9 bases not matched to a gene. Germline V gives CDR1 SQVTM, CDR2 ANQGSEA. The CDR3 runs 14 residues. CDR3 nucleotides: TGCAGCGTTAGATCAGGGGGCGCGGGTCAGCCCCAGCATTTT. Protein: CSVRSGGAGQPQHF.

The chain uses TRBV2 and TRBJ1-5, with 8 bases that match TRBD1. This CDR3 comprises 18 residues. The trim removed 6 bases at V and 3 bases at J, leaving 16 bases unmatched. CDR1 and CDR2 (germline): SNHLY, FYNNEI. Here the CDR3 reads CASSEPGQAPIFNQPQHF. The CDR3 bases are TGTGCCAGCAGCGAGCCGGGACAGGCGCCTATTTTCAATCAGCCCCAGCATTTT. The full variable domain, completed using reference TRBV2 and TRBJ1-5, is EPEVTQTPSHQVTQMGQEVILRCVPISNHLYFYWYRQILGQKVEFLVSFYNNEISEKSEIFDDQFSVERPDGSNFTLKIRSTKLEDSAMYFCASSEPGQAPIFNQPQHFGDGTRLSIL.